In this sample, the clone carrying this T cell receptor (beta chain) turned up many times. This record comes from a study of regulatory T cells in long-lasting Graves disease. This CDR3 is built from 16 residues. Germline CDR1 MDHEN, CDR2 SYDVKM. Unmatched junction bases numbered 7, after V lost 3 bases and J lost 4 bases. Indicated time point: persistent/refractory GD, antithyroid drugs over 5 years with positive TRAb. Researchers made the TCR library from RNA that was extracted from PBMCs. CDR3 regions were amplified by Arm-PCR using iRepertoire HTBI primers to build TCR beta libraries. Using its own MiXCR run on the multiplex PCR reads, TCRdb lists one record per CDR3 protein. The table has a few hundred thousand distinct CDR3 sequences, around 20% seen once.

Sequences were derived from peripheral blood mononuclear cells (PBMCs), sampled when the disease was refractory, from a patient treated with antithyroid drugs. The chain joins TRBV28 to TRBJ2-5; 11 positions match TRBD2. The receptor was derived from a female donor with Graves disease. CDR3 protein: CASSLGSGRGSETQYF. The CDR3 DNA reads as TGTGCCAGCAGTTTGGGTAGCGGGAGGGGGTCAGAGACCCAGTACTTC.